The 15 T cell receptor beta chains below were found in one sample sequenced in a study of radiotherapy plus CTLA-4 blockade in lung cancer. Some clones are missing from TCRdb's copy, which holds only in-frame ones; the method was immunoSEQ multiplex PCR. The table has approximately 98,000 clones, approximately 78% seen once; the top ten hold 3% to 3.5%. This sample comprised peripheral blood, obtained from a patient treated with radiotherapy plus ipilimumab. The receptors here all came from a human donor with non-small cell lung cancer who had a partial response to radiotherapy plus ipilimumab.

This chain joins TRBV6-5 and TRBJ2-7; 7 positions agree with TRBD2. With V trimmed by 6 bases and J by 3 bases, 8 bases remained unmatched. Germline CDR1 and CDR2: MNHEY and SVGAGI. The CDR3 loop spans 14 amino acids. In nucleotides, the CDR3 is TGTGCCAGCAGCGAACCCAGGGAGGGCTACGAGCAGTACTTC. Translated, it gives CASSEPREGYEQYF.

The chain uses TRBV11-3 and TRBJ1-1, with 11 bases fitting TRBD1. Per the germline V gene, CDR1 is SGHNT and CDR2 is YENEEA. This CDR3 has 15 amino acids. The V gene end was trimmed by 5 bases and the J gene end by 6 bases; junction bases not matched to a gene: 8. The DNA for the CDR3 is TGTGCCAGCAGCCTCGGGACAGGGGGGAAGGCTGAAGCTTTCTTT. It translates to CASSLGTGGKAEAFF.

The V and J genes are TRBV21-1 and TRBJ1-2. TRBV21-1 is a pseudogene segment. The CDR3 is 13 amino acids. CDR3 nucleotide sequence: TGTGCCAGCAGCAAAGGCCACGGCTATGGCTACACCTTC. It encodes CASSKGHGYGYTF.

The chain links TRBV28 to TRBJ2-6, with 10 bases lining up with TRBD1. After removal of 10 bases from V and 4 bases from J, the junction contained 7 bases not matched to a gene. CDR1 and CDR2 (germline): MDHEN, SYDVKM. The CDR3 is made up of 15 amino acids. The CDR3 region has the DNA TGTGCCACTGGGACAGGGGTATCCGGGGCCAACGTCCTGACTTTC. The encoded protein is CATGTGVSGANVLTF.

The chain carries TRBV27 and TRBJ2-2; no firm D call. Germline V gene sequence: CDR1 MNHEY, CDR2 SMNVEV (reference sequence). The CDR3 spans 12 residues. Trimming cost V 6 bases and J 3 bases, with 5 bases left between them. The chain's CDR3 is CASRLHTGELFF. CDR3 nucleotide sequence: TGTGCCAGCAGGCTACACACCGGGGAGCTGTTTTTT.

The chain is built from TRBV18 and TRBJ1-2; perhaps TRBD1 as D (5 bases). Between the trimmed V and J ends, which lost 0 bases and 4 bases, there was a span of 12 bases. CDR3 length equals 15 residues. CDR1 and CDR2 (germline): KGHSH, LQKENI. CDR3 sequence (DNA): TGTGCCAGCTCACCACCCTCAAACAGGCGCTATGGCTACACCTTC. This translates into CASSPPSNRRYGYTF.

This clone was recorded once. The rearrangement links TRBV6-1 to TRBJ1-5, with 7 bases matching TRBD1. Per germline, CDR1 MNHNS and CDR2 SASEGT. Trimming removed 3 bases from V and 0 bases from J; junction bases left unmatched: 11. The length of the CDR3 is 18 residues. The CDR3 is CASSDPGQQRFSNQPQHF. The CDR3 DNA reads as TGTGCCAGCAGTGATCCGGGACAGCAACGTTTTAGCAATCAGCCCCAGCATTTT.

This clone was found a few times. The V and J genes are TRBV28 and TRBJ2-7, with D possibly TRBD1 on 6 matching bases. CDR3 length equals 16 residues. V was clipped by 5 bases and J by 2 bases, with 19 bases between them. The V gene's germline CDR1 is MDHEN and CDR2 SYDVKM. The DNA of the CDR3 is TGTGCCAGCAGTCCGCCCAGACAGGTGAGGACCTACGAGCAGTACTTC. Its protein is CASSPPRQVRTYEQYF.

This clone was detected only once. This chain connects TRBV7-2 to TRBJ1-3, with no clear D. This CDR3 region has 15 residues. The V and J ends lost 1 base and 4 bases respectively, with 11 bases between them. Germline CDR1 is SGHTA and CDR2 is FQGNSA. CDR3 amino acids: CASSLDPRRGNTIYF. For the CDR3, the DNA is TGTGCCAGCAGCTTAGATCCGCGGAGGGGAAACACCATATATTTT.

The chain recombines TRBV5-1 with TRBJ2-5, with D possibly TRBD1 on 6 matching bases. Trimming pared 0 bases from V and 5 bases from J, leaving 17 bases between. Germline V CDR1 and CDR2: SGHRS, YFSETQ. The CDR3 is 16 residues long. The CDR3 bases are TGCGCCAGCAGCTTGGGGGCATGGGGGCTAGGGGAGACCCAGTACTTC. Translating it yields CASSLGAWGLGETQYF.

The V call is TRBV10-2, the J call TRBJ2-1; 7 positions agree with TRBD1. This CDR3 contains 14 residues. Germline assignment: CDR1 WSHSY and CDR2 SAAADI. Trimming removed 5 bases from V and 0 bases from J; junction bases left unmatched: 1. The DNA for the CDR3 is TGCGCCAGCAGTCGGGACAGCTCCTACAATGAGCAGTTCTTC. As protein: CASSRDSSYNEQFF.

This chain links TRBV2 with TRBJ2-7; 8 nucleotides match TRBD2. V lost 5 bases and J lost 2; bases outside the gene matches: 2. This CDR3 contains 13 residues. Per the germline V gene, CDR1 is SNHLY and CDR2 is FYNNEI. This CDR3 reads CASSREGPYEQYF. The DNA for the CDR3 is TGTGCCAGCAGTCGGGAGGGCCCCTACGAGCAGTACTTC.

The chain uses TRBV11-3 and TRBJ1-5; possible D gene TRBD1, 5 bases. The CDR3 extends over 15 amino acids. Germline lookup yields CDR1 SGHNT and CDR2 YENEEA. The V gene lost 2 bases and the J gene lost 0 bases, with 8 bases spanning the gap. CDR3 loop: CASSLSGDSNQPQHF. In nucleotides, the CDR3 is TGTGCCAGCAGCTTATCGGGGGATAGCAATCAGCCCCAGCATTTT.

The chain has TRBV7-2 and TRBJ2-5; D unresolved. The germline CDR1 and CDR2 sequences are SGHTA and FQGNSA. V was pared by 3 bases and J by 0 bases, with 8 bases between. CDR3 length: 14 amino acids. The CDR3 sequence is CASSFQSYQETQYF. The CDR3 DNA is TGTGCCAGCAGCTTTCAGTCGTACCAAGAGACCCAGTACTTC.

The V gene is TRBV7-2, the J gene TRBJ1-5, with 8 bases aligning to TRBD1. Trimming took 2 bases from V and 5 from J; bases not matched to a gene: 5. This CDR3 has 15 amino acids. Germline V gene lookup returns CDR1 SGHTA and CDR2 FQGNSA. For the CDR3, the DNA is TGTGCCAGCAGCTTATACAGGGGGAAGGATCAGCCCCAGCATTTT. Protein product: CASSLYRGKDQPQHF.